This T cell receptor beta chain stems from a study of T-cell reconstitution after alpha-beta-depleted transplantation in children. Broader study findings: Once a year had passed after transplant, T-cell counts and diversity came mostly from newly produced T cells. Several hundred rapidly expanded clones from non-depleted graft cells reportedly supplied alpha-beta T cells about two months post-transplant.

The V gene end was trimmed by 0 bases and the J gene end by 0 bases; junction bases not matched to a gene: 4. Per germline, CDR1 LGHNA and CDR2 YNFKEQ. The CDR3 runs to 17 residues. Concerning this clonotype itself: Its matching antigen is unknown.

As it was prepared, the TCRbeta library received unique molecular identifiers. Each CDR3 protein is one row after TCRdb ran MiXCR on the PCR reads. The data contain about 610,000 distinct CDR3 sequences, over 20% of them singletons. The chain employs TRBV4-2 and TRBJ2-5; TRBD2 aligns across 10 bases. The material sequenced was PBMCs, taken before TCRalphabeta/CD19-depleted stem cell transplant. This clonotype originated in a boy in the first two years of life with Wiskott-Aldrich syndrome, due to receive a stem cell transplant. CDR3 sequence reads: CASSQDSSGSYQETQYF. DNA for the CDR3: TGTGCCAGCAGCCAAGACTCTAGCGGGAGTTACCAAGAGACCCAGTACTTC.